The text below deals with one T cell receptor beta chain. Here immunoSEQ multiplex PCR was the method, and the copy in TCRdb shows in-frame clones only, minus some. The repertoire has 50,000 to 75,000 clones, just over 90% of them found once; the top ten carry just under 20%. The data are from a study of T cells in localized non-small cell lung cancer. This TCR derives from a man aged 35-69 years with stage I lung adenocarcinoma. This material consisted of peripheral blood, taken before any cancer treatment.

The CDR3, as DNA: TGTGCCAGCAGCGTCGGACAGGGTTTCTACAATGAGCAGTTCTTC. It yields the protein CASSVGQGFYNEQFF. The V gene is TRBV9, the J gene TRBJ2-1; 8 nucleotides align to TRBD1. V was pared by 2 bases and J by 3 bases, with 4 bases of the junction left unmatched. Germline-derived CDR1 and CDR2 are SGDLS and YYNGEE. The CDR3 runs to 15 residues.